This is a list of T cell receptor beta chains from one sample in a study of cytomegalovirus exposure and HLA in healthy donors. Data came from immunoSEQ multiplex PCR; TCRdb stores just in-frame clones and leaves some out. Recorded for this sample: over 80,000 clones. Sequenced sample: PBMCs. The receptors derive from a girl under 18 in good health and CMV-seropositive. The CDR3 runs from the conserved cysteine through the conserved F or W. The D gene is left open where the match is weak.

j_gene	v_gene	d_gene	CDR3aa	CDR3nt
TRBJ2-1	TRBV7-9	.	CASSLIWRDEQFF	TGTGCCAGCAGCTTAATTTGGCGGGATGAGCAGTTCTTC
TRBJ2-7	TRBV6-5	TRBD1	CASSYHGPGQGFEQYF	TGTGCCAGCAGTTATCACGGACCGGGACAGGGATTCGAGCAGTACTTC
TRBJ1-5	TRBV20-1	.	CSAKEGQPQHF	TGCAGTGCTAAGGAGGGGCAGCCCCAGCATTTT
TRBJ1-1	TRBV13	TRBD1	CASSNSGTGMKYDTEAFF	TGTGCCAGCTCAAATTCCGGGACAGGGATGAAATACGACACTGAAGCTTTCTTT
TRBJ2-6	TRBV19	.	CASRQYGVESGANVLTF	TGTGCCAGTAGGCAATACGGGGTCGAATCTGGGGCCAACGTCCTGACTTTC
TRBJ1-4	TRBV4-1	.	CASSQEQAANEKLFF	TGCGCCAGCAGCCAAGAACAGGCAGCTAATGAAAAACTGTTTTTT
TRBJ1-2	TRBV29-1	.	CSGIGEDGYTF	TGCAGCGGGATAGGGGAAGATGGCTACACCTTC
TRBJ1-1	TRBV7-6	TRBD1	CASSTDRAPEAFF	TGTGCCAGCAGCACGGACAGGGCCCCTGAAGCTTTCTTT
TRBJ1-6	TRBV4-2	.	CASSLTGWGSPLHF	TGTGCCAGCAGCCTAACAGGGTGGGGATCACCCCTCCACTTT
TRBJ1-2	TRBV7-9	.	CASSRDSNYGYTF	TGTGCCAGCAGCCGGGACTCAAACTATGGCTACACCTTC
TRBJ2-1	TRBV11-2	.	CASSLVPREVDEQFF	TGTGCCAGCAGCTTAGTTCCCAGGGAGGTCGATGAGCAGTTCTTC
TRBJ1-2	TRBV7-2	.	CASSQSRDSYGYTF	TGTGCCAGCAGTCAATCACGGGACTCCTATGGCTACACCTTC
TRBJ2-3	TRBV4-2	TRBD2	CASSQDEYPSGASTDTQYF	TGTGCCAGCAGCCAAGATGAATATCCTAGCGGGGCGAGCACAGATACGCAGTATTTT
TRBJ1-3	TRBV6-5	.	CASSYLQAGNTIYF	TGTGCCAGCAGTTACCTCCAGGCTGGAAACACCATATATTTT
TRBJ1-2	TRBV29-1	TRBD1	CSVIPYLGQADNYGYTF	TGCAGCGTGATCCCATACCTTGGACAGGCCGATAACTATGGCTACACCTTC
TRBJ2-5	TRBV4-1	TRBD2	CASSRDLRAGGYQETQYF	TGCGCCAGCAGCCGGGACCTTAGAGCGGGGGGGTACCAAGAGACCCAGTACTTC
TRBJ2-5	TRBV10-3	TRBD2	CAISDSGGAQETQYF	TGTGCCATCAGTGATAGCGGGGGGGCCCAAGAGACCCAGTACTTC
TRBJ1-2	TRBV29-1	.	CSVVSSPRGGYTF	TGCAGCGTTGTCAGTTCGCCCCGGGGGGGCTACACCTTC
TRBJ2-1	TRBV7-2	.	CASSPGGGSDNEQFF	TGTGCCAGCAGTCCCGGCGGGGGCTCCGACAATGAGCAGTTCTTC
TRBJ2-2	TRBV6-6	.	CASSYAGRYTGELFF	TGTGCCAGCAGTTATGCGGGCAGATATACCGGGGAGCTGTTTTTT
TRBJ2-7	TRBV7-9	.	CASSPRQPSTLLHEQYF	TGTGCCAGCAGCCCTCGACAGCCTAGTACCTTACTGCACGAGCAGTACTTC
TRBJ2-1	TRBV7-9	TRBD1	CASSPRTGMHNEQFF	TGTGCCAGCAGCCCGAGGACAGGGATGCACAATGAGCAGTTCTTC
TRBJ1-1	TRBV4-2	.	CASSRTGPDTEAFF	TGTGCCAGCAGCCGTACAGGGCCCGACACTGAAGCTTTCTTT
TRBJ2-3	TRBV9	TRBD2	CASSVGPSGGADTQYF	TGTGCCAGCAGCGTAGGCCCTAGCGGGGGGGCAGATACGCAGTATTTT
TRBJ2-6	TRBV5-1	TRBD1	CASKAPGQGGAGANVLTF	TGCGCCAGCAAGGCCCCGGGACAGGGGGGAGCTGGGGCCAACGTCCTGACTTTC
TRBJ1-4	TRBV5-1	.	CASSLGPRDGEKLFF	TGCGCCAGCAGCTTGGGTCCGAGGGATGGTGAAAAACTGTTTTTT
TRBJ1-2	TRBV18	.	CASSLRQVYGYTF	TGTGCCAGCTCATTGAGACAGGTCTATGGCTACACCTTC
TRBJ1-1	TRBV4-2	.	CASSQARVSNTEAFF	TGTGCCAGCAGCCAAGCACGGGTCTCGAACACTGAAGCTTTCTTT